In its sample, the clone carrying this T cell receptor (beta chain) was seen many times. Its antigen is currently unknown. This specimen comes from a study of Graves' ophthalmopathy and Graves' hyperthyroidism. Regarding the study as a whole: The 13-signature model separated ophthalmopathy from stable hyperthyroidism at 85% to 90% sensitivity and approximately 81% specificity.

Lactation, pregnancy, uncontrolled infections and other autoimmune diseases were all grounds for excluding patients. The diagnostic workup employed clinical symptoms, serum thyroxine, TRAb, thyroid ultrasound and orbital computed tomography. As the starting material, 9.5 to 10 ml of fresh peripheral blood yielded the PBMCs. Germline CDR1 reads LGHNT; CDR2 reads FRNRAP. The V gene lost 7 bases and the J gene lost 2 bases, with 12 bases spanning the gap. This CDR3 is built from 13 residues. CDR3 regions of TCR beta were amplified from RNA transcripts. The first-round RT-PCR employed HTBI primers together with the Qiagen OneStep RT-PCR kit. A multiplex PCR was then performed as the second round. TCRdb fed the multiplex PCR reads into MiXCR, producing one record per CDR3 protein. The sample yields 350,000 or so distinct CDR3 sequences, about a sixth seen once.

Sequencing was done on a sample of peripheral blood. V usage is TRBV12-5 and J usage is TRBJ2-7; no firm D call. This clonotype was obtained from an adult man with Graves' ophthalmopathy. CDR3 coding DNA: TGTGCTAGTGCCCCAGGATCCCCCTACGAGCAGTACTTC. This sequence encodes CASAPGSPYEQYF.